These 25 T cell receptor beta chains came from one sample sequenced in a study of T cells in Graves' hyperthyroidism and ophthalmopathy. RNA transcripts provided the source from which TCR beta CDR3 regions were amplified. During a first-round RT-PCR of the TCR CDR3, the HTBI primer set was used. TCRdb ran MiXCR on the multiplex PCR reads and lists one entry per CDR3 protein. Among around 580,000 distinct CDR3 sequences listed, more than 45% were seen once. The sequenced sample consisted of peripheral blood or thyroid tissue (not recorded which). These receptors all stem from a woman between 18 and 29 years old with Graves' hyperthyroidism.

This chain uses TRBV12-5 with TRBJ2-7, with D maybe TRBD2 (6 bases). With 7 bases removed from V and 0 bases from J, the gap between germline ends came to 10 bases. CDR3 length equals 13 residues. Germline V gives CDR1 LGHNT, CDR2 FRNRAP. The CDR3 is CASAGRSSYEQYF. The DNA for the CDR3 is TGTGCTAGTGCAGGGAGGAGCTCCTACGAGCAGTACTTC.

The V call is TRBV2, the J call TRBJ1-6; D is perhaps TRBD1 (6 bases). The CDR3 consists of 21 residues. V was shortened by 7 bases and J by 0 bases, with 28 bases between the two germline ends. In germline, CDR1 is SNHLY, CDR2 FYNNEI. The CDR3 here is CASKNRGGGVSPSSYNSPLHF. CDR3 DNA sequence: TGTGCCAGCAAAAACAGAGGAGGGGGGGTTTCTCCAAGCTCCTATAATTCACCCCTCCACTTT.

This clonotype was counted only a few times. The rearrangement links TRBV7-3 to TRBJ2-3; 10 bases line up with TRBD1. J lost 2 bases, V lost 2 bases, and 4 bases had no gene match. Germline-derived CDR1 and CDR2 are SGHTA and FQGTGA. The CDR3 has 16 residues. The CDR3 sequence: CASSLAGQGNTDTQYF. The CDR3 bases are TGTGCCAGCAGCTTAGCGGGACAGGGGAACACAGATACGCAGTATTTT.

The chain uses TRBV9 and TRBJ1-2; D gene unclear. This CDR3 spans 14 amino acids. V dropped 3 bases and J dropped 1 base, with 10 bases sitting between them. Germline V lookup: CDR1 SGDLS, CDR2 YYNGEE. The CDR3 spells CASSASGSNYGYTF. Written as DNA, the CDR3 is TGTGCCAGCAGCGCCTCGGGGAGTAACTATGGCTACACCTTC. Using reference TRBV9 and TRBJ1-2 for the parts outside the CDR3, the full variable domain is DSGVTQTPKHLITATGQRVTLRCSPRSGDLSVYWYQQSLDQGLQFLIQYYNGEERAKGNILERFSAQQFPDLHSELNLSSLELGDSALYFCASSASGSNYGYTFGSGTRLTVV.

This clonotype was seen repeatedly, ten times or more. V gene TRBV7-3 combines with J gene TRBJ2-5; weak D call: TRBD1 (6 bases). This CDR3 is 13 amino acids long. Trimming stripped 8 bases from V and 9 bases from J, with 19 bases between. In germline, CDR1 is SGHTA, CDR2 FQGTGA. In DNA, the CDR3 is TGTGCCAGCGCTAACAGGGACCCCGCGGCCCAGTACTTC. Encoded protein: CASANRDPAAQYF.

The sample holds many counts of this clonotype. CDR3 DNA: TGTGCCAGCAGCAGACTAGCGGGAGAAGAGACCCAGTACTTC. Translating gives CASSRLAGEETQYF. The chain combines TRBV5-4 with TRBJ2-5, with 12 bases matching TRBD2. The ends lost 4 bases at V and 3 bases at J; junction bases unmatched: 1. Germline lookup yields CDR1 SGHNT and CDR2 YYREEE (reference sequence). CDR3 length: 14 amino acids.

The CDR3 sequence: CARDRTTSEQYF. Written as DNA, the CDR3 is TGTGCTAGAGACCGAACCACGAGCGAGCAGTACTTC. V and J are TRBV25-1 and TRBJ2-7; D gene unclear. Germline values: CDR1 MGHDK, CDR2 SYGVNS. The CDR3 is 12 residues long.

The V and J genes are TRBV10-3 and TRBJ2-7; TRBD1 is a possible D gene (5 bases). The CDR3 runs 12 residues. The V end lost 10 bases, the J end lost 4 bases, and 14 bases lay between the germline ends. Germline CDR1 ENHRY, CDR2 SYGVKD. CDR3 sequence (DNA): TGTGCCACCTCCAGGGCCCCTTACGAGCAGTACTTC. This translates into CATSRAPYEQYF.

The CDR3, as DNA: TGTGCCTGGATGACGGGGAGGGGGACATACGAGCAGTACTTC. Translating it yields CAWMTGRGTYEQYF. The J gene is TRBJ2-7, the V gene TRBV30; perhaps TRBD2 as D (7 bases). Germline V gene lookup returns CDR1 GTSNPN and CDR2 SVGIG (reference sequence). Trimming left V 4 bases short and J 4 bases short, with 17 bases between. The CDR3 has 14 amino acids. Full variable domain (missing parts from reference TRBV30 and TRBJ2-7): SQTIHQWPATLVQPVGSPLSLECTVEGTSNPNLYWYRQAAGRGLQLLFYSVGIGQISSEVPQNLSASRPQDRQFILSSKKLLLSDSGFYLCAWMTGRGTYEQYFGPGTRLTVT.

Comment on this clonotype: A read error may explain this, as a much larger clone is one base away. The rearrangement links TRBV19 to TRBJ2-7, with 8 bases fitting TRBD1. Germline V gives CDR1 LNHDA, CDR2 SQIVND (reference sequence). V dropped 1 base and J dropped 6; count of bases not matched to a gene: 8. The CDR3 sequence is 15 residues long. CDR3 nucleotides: TGTGCCAGTAGTATAGGGTGGCAGGGGGCCTTCGAGCAGTACTTC. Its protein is CASSIGWQGAFEQYF.

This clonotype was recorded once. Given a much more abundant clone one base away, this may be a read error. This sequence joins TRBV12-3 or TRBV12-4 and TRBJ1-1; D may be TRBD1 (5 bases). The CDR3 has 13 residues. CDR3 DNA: TGTGCCAGCGAGGGGAAAGGGAACACTGAAGCTTCCTTT. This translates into CASEGKGNTEASF.

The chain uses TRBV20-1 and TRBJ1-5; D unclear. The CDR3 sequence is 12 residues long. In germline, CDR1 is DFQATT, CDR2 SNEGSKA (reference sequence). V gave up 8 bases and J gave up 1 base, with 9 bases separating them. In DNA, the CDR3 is TGCAGTTTACGGGGAAGCAATCAGCCCCAGCATTTT. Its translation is CSLRGSNQPQHF.

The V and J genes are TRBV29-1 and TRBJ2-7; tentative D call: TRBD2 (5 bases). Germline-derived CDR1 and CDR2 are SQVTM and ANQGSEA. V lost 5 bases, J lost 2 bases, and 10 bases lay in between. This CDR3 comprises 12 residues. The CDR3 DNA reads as TGCAGCGTTAGCGGAGTCGCCTACGAGCAGTACTTC. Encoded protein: CSVSGVAYEQYF.

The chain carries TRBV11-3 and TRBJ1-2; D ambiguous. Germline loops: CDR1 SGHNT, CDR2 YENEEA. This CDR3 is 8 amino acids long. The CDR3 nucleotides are TGTGCTCAAGGTAGCGACACCTTC. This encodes CAQGSDTF. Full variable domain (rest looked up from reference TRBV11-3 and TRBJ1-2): EAGVVQSPRYKIIEKKQPVAFWCNPISGHNTLYWYLQNLGQGPELLIRYENEEAVDDSQLPKDRFSAERLKGVDSTLKIQPAELGDSAVYLCAQGSDTFGSGTRLTVV.

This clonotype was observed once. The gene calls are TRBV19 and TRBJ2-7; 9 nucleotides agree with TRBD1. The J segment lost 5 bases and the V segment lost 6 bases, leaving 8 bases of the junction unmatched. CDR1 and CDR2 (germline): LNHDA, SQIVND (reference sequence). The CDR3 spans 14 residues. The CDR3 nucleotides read TGTGCCAGTAGCTTACAGGGGGCGGGCGACGAGCAGTACTTC. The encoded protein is CASSLQGAGDEQYF.

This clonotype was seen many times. CDR3 in amino acids: CAISDRGLDQPQHF. Written as DNA, the CDR3 is TGTGCCATCAGTGACAGGGGGCTTGATCAGCCCCAGCATTTT. The V gene is TRBV10-3, the J gene TRBJ1-5; TRBD1 agrees at 8 bases. The trim removed 3 bases at V and 5 bases at J, leaving 3 bases unmatched. CDR1 and CDR2 from the germline V gene are ENHRY and SYGVKD. The CDR3 is 14 residues long.

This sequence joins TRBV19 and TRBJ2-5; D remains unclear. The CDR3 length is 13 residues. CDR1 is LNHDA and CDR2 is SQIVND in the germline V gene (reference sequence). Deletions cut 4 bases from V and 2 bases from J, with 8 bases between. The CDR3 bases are TGTGCCAGTAGTAGAGACCCACAAGAGACCCAGTACTTC. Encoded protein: CASSRDPQETQYF.

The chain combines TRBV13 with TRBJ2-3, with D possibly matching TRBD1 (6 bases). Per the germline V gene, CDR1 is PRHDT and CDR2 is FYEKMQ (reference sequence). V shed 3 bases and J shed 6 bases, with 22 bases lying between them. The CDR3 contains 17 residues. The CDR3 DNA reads TGTGCCAGCAGCTTCTCCCGGACAGACTGGGGGCGGGATACGCAGTATTTT. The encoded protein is CASSFSRTDWGRDTQYF. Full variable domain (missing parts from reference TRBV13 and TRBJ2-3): AAGVIQSPRHLIKEKRETATLKCYPIPRHDTVYWYQQGPGQDPQFLISFYEKMQSDKGSIPDRFSAQQFSDYHSELNMSSLELGDSALYFCASSFSRTDWGRDTQYFGPGTRLTVL.

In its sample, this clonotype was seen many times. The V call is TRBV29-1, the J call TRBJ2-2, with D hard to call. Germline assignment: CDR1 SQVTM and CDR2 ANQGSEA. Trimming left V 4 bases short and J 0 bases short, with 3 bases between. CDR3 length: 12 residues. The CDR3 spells CSVVPNTGELFF. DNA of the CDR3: TGCAGCGTTGTGCCGAACACCGGGGAGCTGTTTTTT.

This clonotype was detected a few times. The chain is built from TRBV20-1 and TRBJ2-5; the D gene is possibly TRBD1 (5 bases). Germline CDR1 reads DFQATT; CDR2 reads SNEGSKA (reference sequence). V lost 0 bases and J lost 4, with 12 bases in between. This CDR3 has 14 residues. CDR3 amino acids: CSARDPRQRETQYF. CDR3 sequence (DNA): TGCAGTGCTAGAGATCCCCGACAGCGAGAGACCCAGTACTTC.

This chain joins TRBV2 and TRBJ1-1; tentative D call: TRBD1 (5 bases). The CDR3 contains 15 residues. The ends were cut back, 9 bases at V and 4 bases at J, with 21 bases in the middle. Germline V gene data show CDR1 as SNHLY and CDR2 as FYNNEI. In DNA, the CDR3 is TGTGCCAGGAGGACCCTACCCTCTGGGGGCACTGAAGCTTTCTTT. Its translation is CARRTLPSGGTEAFF.

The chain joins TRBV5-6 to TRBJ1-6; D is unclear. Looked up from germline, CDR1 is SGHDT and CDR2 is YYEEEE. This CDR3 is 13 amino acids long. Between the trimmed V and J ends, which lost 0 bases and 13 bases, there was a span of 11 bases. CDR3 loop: CASSLVVGSPLHF. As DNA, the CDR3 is TGTGCCAGCAGCTTGGTCGTGGGATCCCCCCTCCACTTT.

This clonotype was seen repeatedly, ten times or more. In DNA, the CDR3 is TGTGCCATCAGTGAGTCGCAGACAGGCGGACAAGAGACCCAGTACTTC. As protein: CAISESQTGGQETQYF. J is TRBJ2-5 and V is TRBV10-3; TRBD1 is a possible D gene (6 bases). CDR1 is ENHRY, CDR2 SYGVKD, per germline. The length of the CDR3 is 16 residues. Trimming removed 0 bases at V and 2 bases at J, with 13 bases between.

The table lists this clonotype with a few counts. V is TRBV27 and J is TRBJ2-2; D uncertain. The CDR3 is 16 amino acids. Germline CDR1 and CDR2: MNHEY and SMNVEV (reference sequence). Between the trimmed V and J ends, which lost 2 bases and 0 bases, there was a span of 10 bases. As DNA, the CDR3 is TGTGCCAGCAGTTTAGGCCCGCGCGCGAACACCGGGGAGCTGTTTTTT. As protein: CASSLGPRANTGELFF.

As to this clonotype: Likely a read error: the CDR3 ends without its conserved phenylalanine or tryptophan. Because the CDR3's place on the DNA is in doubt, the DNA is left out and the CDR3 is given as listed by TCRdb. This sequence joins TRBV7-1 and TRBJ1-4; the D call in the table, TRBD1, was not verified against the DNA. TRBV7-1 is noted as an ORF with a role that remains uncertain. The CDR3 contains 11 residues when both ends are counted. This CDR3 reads CASSAQGQRSY.